This record concerns one TCR beta chain sequence. Its antigen is currently unknown. The libraries were made with immunoSEQ version 4 in survey mode. Each sample used up to roughly 1 ug genomic DNA diluted to around 9.9 ng/uL. This table comes from immunoSEQ multiplex PCR, and its TCRdb copy is limited to in-frame clones, with some not included. Seen here are around 39,000 clones, approximately 78% observed once, and the top ten hold 0.85% to 1%. Cells were stimulated with overlapping HIV-1 Gag 15-mer peptides. Sorted nonresponding memory CD4+ T cells were CD40L-negative, CD69-negative, CD45RO-high. Donors were HIV-1-infected adults who began suppressive ART during chronic infection. The data stem from a study of persistence of HIV-infected CD4 T cells. As for the study in general: Suppressive ART had lasted a median of approximately eight years.

The study's findings and limits: Compared with CD3/CD28-stimulated cells, CMV- and Gag-responding cells showed lower TCRbeta richness.

The CDR3 is made up of 15 amino acids. Trimming removed 1 base at V and 1 base at J, with 10 bases between. CDR1 is KGHSH, CDR2 LQKENI, per germline. The sequence derives from an adult with HIV. The donor label of this sample is uncertain. The rearrangement uses TRBV18 and TRBJ1-1, with D perhaps matching TRBD1 (5 bases). The input for sequencing was cultured CD4+ T cells from PBMCs, taken from a patient who received antiretroviral therapy. The CDR3 DNA reads as TGTGCCAGCTCACCACTCGGGGACGGGAACACTGAAGCTTTCTTT. As protein: CASSPLGDGNTEAFF.